The table lists the clone carrying this T cell receptor (beta chain) with a few counts. This specimen belongs to a study of chronic HIV infection and antiretroviral therapy. The CDR3 has 15 residues. Trimming removed 6 bases from V and 4 bases from J; junction bases left unmatched: 5. Per germline, CDR1 MNHEY and CDR2 SVGEGT. TCRdb processed the 5' RACE reads anew with MiXCR; each CDR3 protein has one entry. The repertoire consists of some 43,000 distinct CDR3 sequences, with about 20% occurring once and the leading ten covering 2.8%. This receptor was taken from an adult who had HIV and had not received antiretroviral therapy, or was an uninfected healthy control (not recorded which). Sequences were obtained from peripheral blood. The genes are TRBV6-2 or TRBV6-3 and TRBJ2-2; TRBD2 agrees at 10 bases. The CDR3, as DNA: TGTGCCAGCAGGAGCGGGAGGGGCCGCACCGGGGAGCTGTTTTTT. Residues: CASRSGRGRTGELFF.